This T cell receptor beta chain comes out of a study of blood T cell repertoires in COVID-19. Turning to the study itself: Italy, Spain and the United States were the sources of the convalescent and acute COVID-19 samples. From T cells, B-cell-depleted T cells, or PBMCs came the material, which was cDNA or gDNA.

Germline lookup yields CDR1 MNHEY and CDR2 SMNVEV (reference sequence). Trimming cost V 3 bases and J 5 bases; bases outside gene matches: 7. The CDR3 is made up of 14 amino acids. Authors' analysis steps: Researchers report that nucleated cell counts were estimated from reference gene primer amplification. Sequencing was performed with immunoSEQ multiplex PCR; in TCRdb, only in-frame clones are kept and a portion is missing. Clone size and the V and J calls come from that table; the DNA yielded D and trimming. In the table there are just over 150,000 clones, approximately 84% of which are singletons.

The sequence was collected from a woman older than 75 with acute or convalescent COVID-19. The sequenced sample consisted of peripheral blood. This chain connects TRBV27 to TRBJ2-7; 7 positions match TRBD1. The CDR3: CASSFDRDRHEQYF. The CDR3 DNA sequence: TGTGCCAGCAGTTTTGACAGGGATCGTCACGAGCAGTACTTC.